The clone carrying this T cell receptor (beta chain) came up once. V shed 3 bases and J 6 bases; nucleotides not matched to a gene: 6. Germline CDR1 is LNHDA and CDR2 is SQIVND (reference sequence). The CDR3 extends over 14 amino acids. The protocol was immunoSEQ multiplex PCR, while the TCRdb copy is restricted to in-frame clones and leaves out a portion. There are nearly 110,000 clones in the sample; 80% to 95% occur only once, and just under 0.8% lies in the top ten. The data were taken from a study of T cell changes during pregnancy in multiple sclerosis. This receptor was obtained from a female donor in good health, enrolled as a control in a pregnancy study. The sequenced sample was peripheral blood, obtained in the third trimester of pregnancy. This chain links TRBV19 with TRBJ2-3; 7 bases fit TRBD1. This CDR3 reads CASSIRGRQDTQYF. The DNA of the CDR3 is TGTGCCAGTAGTATTAGGGGGCGCCAGGATACGCAGTATTTT. Complete variable domain (other parts from reference TRBV19 and TRBJ2-3): DGGITQSPKYLFRKEGQNVTLSCEQNLNHDAMYWYRQDPGQGLRLIYYSQIVNDFQKGDIAEGYSVSREKKESFPLTVTSAQKNPTAFYLCASSIRGRQDTQYFGPGTRLTVL.